This TCR beta chain originates from a study of OX40 agonist ivuxolimab in advanced cancers. Broader study findings: Some patients who did not respond also had low normalized T-cell clonal expansion.

The germline V gene has CDR1 SGDLS and CDR2 YYNGEE. The CDR3 covers 18 residues. V was clipped by 0 bases and J by 1 base, with 18 bases between them. Details on this clone: Its specificity is unknown.

Sequencing used immunoSEQ multiplex PCR; TCRdb keeps in-frame clones, though not all of them. The table has over 50,000 clones, roughly 85% seen once. The specimen comprised CD4+ or CD8+ T cells sorted from blood, sampled in a trial of the OX40 agonist ivuxolimab. The source of this sequence is an adult with an advanced solid tumor such as melanoma, head and neck, liver or kidney cancer. The chain employs TRBV9 and TRBJ2-3; possibly TRBD2 for D (5 bases). CDR3 sequence: CASSVAGGFRSGTDTQYF. The CDR3, as DNA: TGTGCCAGCAGCGTAGCAGGCGGGTTCCGTTCTGGCACAGATACGCAGTATTTT.